The rows below give T cell receptor beta chains drawn from one sample of a study of spatial heterogeneity in lung cancer. TCRdb reanalysed the 5' RACE reads using MiXCR and keeps one entry per CDR3 protein. The table has 13,000 to 15,000 distinct CDR3 sequences, 4.7% seen once; the top ten hold around 19%. The specimen comprised lung tumor tissue, sampled at surgery. Receptors were obtained from a female donor with early-stage non-small cell lung cancer. The CDR3 runs from the conserved cysteine through the conserved F or W. The D gene is left open where the match is weak. Clone size, where shown, is once, few, many, or a class for clones that have expanded.

>few|-|TRBJ1-2|TRBV20-1|13
TGCAGTGCTAGAGATACCAGGGAGGGTGGCTACACCTTC
CSARDTREGGYTF
>many|TRBD1|TRBJ2-7|TRBV11-2|16
TGTGCCAGCAGCTTAGGTCCGGCAGGGGGCCCGGGAGAGCAGTACTTC
CASSLGPAGGPGEQYF
>few|TRBD1|TRBJ1-1|TRBV12-3/TRBV12-4|16
TGTGCCAGCAGTCACGGACAGGGAGGGGTGAGCACTGAAGCTTTCTTT
CASSHGQGGVSTEAFF
>many|-|TRBJ1-5|TRBV7-2|13
TGTGCCAGCAGCTCGACCAGGGAACAGCCCCAGCATTTT
CASSSTREQPQHF
>many|-|TRBJ2-7|TRBV2|10
TGTGCCAGCAGTGTGTACGAGCAGTACTTC
CASSVYEQYF
>many|TRBD1|TRBJ2-4|TRBV3-1|17
TGTGCCAGCAGCCGAGCCGGGGACAGGGGTAACCGTAACATTCAGTACTTC
CASSRAGDRGNRNIQYF
>few|-|TRBJ1-5|TRBV28|12
TGTGCCAGCAGTTTAAGGGGCCAGCCCCAGCATTTT
CASSLRGQPQHF
>many|-|TRBJ2-6|TRBV27|17
TGTGCCAGCAGTTTTTTTCGACAAATCTCTGGGGCCAACGTCCTGACTTTC
CASSFFRQISGANVLTF
>many|-|TRBJ2-5|TRBV10-2|15
TGCGCCAGCAGCGGGGGGTCAGGGGCGGGTGAGACCCAGTACTTC
CASSGGSGAGETQYF
>many|TRBD1|TRBJ1-6|TRBV28|13
TGTGCCAGCAGGGTGACAGGGGATTCACCCCTCCACTTT
CASRVTGDSPLHF
>-|-|TRBJ2-5|TRBV11-2|14
TGTGCCAGCAGCTTAGATGGCAGGGCAGAGACCCAGTACTTC
CASSLDGRAETQYF
>many|TRBD1|TRBJ1-5|TRBV6-2/TRBV6-3|15
TGTGCCAGCAGCCCCGATAATACAGGGGATCAGCCCCAGCATTTT
CASSPDNTGDQPQHF
>-|-|TRBJ1-1|TRBV3-1|22
TGTGCCAGCAGCCGCATAGACACCCCGTACGAGGGCGCCGTAGAAAGAAGGGGTGAAGCTTTCTTT
CASSRIDTPYEGAVERRGEAFF
>many|-|TRBJ1-6|TRBV20-1|14
TGCAGTGCTAGAAGGGAAAACAATAATTCACCCCTCCACTTT
CSARRENNNSPLHF
>many|TRBD2|TRBJ2-3|TRBV20-1|18
TGCAGTGCTAGGACCCCCGGGCTAGCGGGGGGGACCACAGATACGCAGTATTTT
CSARTPGLAGGTTDTQYF
>-|TRBD1|TRBJ1-2|TRBV12-3/TRBV12-4|14
TGTGCCAGCAGCTATGGACAGGGGGCGTACGGCTACACCTTC
CASSYGQGAYGYTF
>-|-|TRBJ1-6|TRBV2|14
TGTGTCAGCACCCCTTTACGGAATAATTCACCCCTCCACTTT
CVSTPLRNNSPLHF
>many|-|TRBJ2-1|TRBV12-5|13
TGTGCTAGTGCCCTCGGGCCCTACAATGAGCAGTTCTTC
CASALGPYNEQFF
>many|-|TRBJ2-7|TRBV6-5|12
TGTGCCAGCAGCCTCGATAACTACGAGCAGTACTTC
CASSLDNYEQYF
>many|-|TRBJ2-5|TRBV20-1|12
TGCAGTGCTAGGATGTGGCAAGAGACCCAGTACTTC
CSARMWQETQYF
>many|-|TRBJ2-7|TRBV4-1|15
TGCGCCAGCAGTCCCCGGCAGGGGCCCTCCTACGAGCAGTACTTC
CASSPRQGPSYEQYF
>many|-|TRBJ1-2|TRBV20-1|12
TGCAGTGCTAGAGTGGGGGATAGGGGCTACACCTTC
CSARVGDRGYTF
>many|-|TRBJ1-2|TRBV7-6|17
TGTGCCAGCAGCTTAGCGCCGAGGACAGTCCTCGGATATGGCTACACCTTC
CASSLAPRTVLGYGYTF
>many|TRBD1|TRBJ2-7|TRBV4-1|15
TGCGCCAGCAGTCAAACGGACAGGGACGGGGTCGAGCAGTACTTC
CASSQTDRDGVEQYF
>many|-|TRBJ2-6|TRBV12-3/TRBV12-4|16
TGTGCCAGCAGTCCTGAAGCATCAACCGGGGCCAACGTCCTGACTTTC
CASSPEASTGANVLTF
>many|-|TRBJ1-1|TRBV6-5|13
TGTGCCAGCAGTAAAAACAGGGATACTGAAGCTTTCTTT
CASSKNRDTEAFF
>many|-|TRBJ2-7|TRBV13|11
TGTGCCAGCAGCCGACTTTACGAGCAGTACTTC
CASSRLYEQYF
>many|TRBD1|TRBJ1-6|TRBV18|14
TGTGCCAGCTCCCAGACAGGGGGTAATTCACCCCTCCACTTT
CASSQTGGNSPLHF
>many|-|TRBJ2-6|TRBV5-1|16
TGCGCCAGCAGGTCGGTAACCCTCTCTGGGGCCAACGTCCTGACTTTC
CASRSVTLSGANVLTF
>many|-|TRBJ1-2|TRBV6-2/TRBV6-3|15
TGTGCCAGCAGTCCTGTCGGGTCCCTCCTCTATGGCTACACCTTC
CASSPVGSLLYGYTF
>many|TRBD2|TRBJ2-1|TRBV5-1|16
TGCGCCAGCAGCTTGGTAGGTAGCGGGGCTTACAATGAGCAGTTCTTC
CASSLVGSGAYNEQFF
>many|-|TRBJ2-4|TRBV28|16
TGTGCCAGCAGTCCGAACTTCAGGACCCCCAAAAACATTCAGTACTTC
CASSPNFRTPKNIQYF
>many|TRBD1|TRBJ2-7|TRBV5-6|15
TGTGCCAGCAGCTTGGGCCCGACAGGGCTGTACGAGCAGTACTTC
CASSLGPTGLYEQYF